The rows below give T cell receptor beta chains drawn from one sample of a study of blood T cell repertoires in COVID-19. Clones were read by immunoSEQ multiplex PCR, and TCRdb kept only the in-frame ones, dropping some. The table includes fewer than 250,000 clones, just under 85% detected once. The source material was peripheral blood. The source is a man aged 45-65 years with acute or convalescent COVID-19. Each CDR3 is given with its conserved first and last residue. The D gene is left open where the match is weak.

j_call v_call d_call cdr3_aa
TRBJ1-4 TRBV19 TRBD1 CASSKTGEGEKLFF
TRBJ2-1 TRBV5-1 - CASSRGQDDEQFF
TRBJ2-1 TRBV2 TRBD2 CASRLAGDNPEQFF
TRBJ1-2 TRBV7-8 TRBD1 CASRPGQGLIGRGYTF
TRBJ1-2 TRBV5-8 - CASSFAGTITHGYTF
TRBJ1-2 TRBV12-3/TRBV12-4 TRBD1 CASSLTGSYGYTF
TRBJ2-1 TRBV7-9 - CASAVAWSNEQFF
TRBJ2-5 TRBV10-3 TRBD2 CAISPGLASRETQYF
TRBJ2-7 TRBV4-1 TRBD2 CASSQEGWVAGYEQYF
TRBJ1-1 TRBV7-8 - CASSPRRNTEAFF
TRBJ2-2 TRBV28 TRBD1 CASRSPRDRPADTGELFF
TRBJ2-3 TRBV7-9 - CASSLAHLSQGGTDTQYF
TRBJ2-3 TRBV24-1 - CATSDPDLVTQYF
TRBJ2-7 TRBV27 TRBD1 CASSLYPPGQGHEQYF
TRBJ2-1 TRBV9 TRBD2 CASSVGVGAGGWNEQFF
TRBJ2-4 TRBV5-6 TRBD2 CASSFQGGNIQYF
TRBJ2-1 TRBV5-5 TRBD1 CASIQQGALNEQFF
TRBJ2-7 TRBV15 - CATSREAEYEQYF
TRBJ2-7 TRBV25-1 - CASSEAGPYEQYF
TRBJ2-3 TRBV11-2 - CASSHLGGRGDTQYF
TRBJ1-6 TRBV7-8 - CASRWQGDSPLHF
TRBJ1-3 TRBV6-5 - CASYRVSGNTIYF
TRBJ1-2 TRBV5-4 - CASSSDSGYTF
TRBJ1-3 TRBV5-1 - CASSLGTLSGNTIYF
TRBJ2-7 TRBV7-9 - CASSSRDTRYEQYF
TRBJ1-4 TRBV5-6 - CASSPDIGEKLFF
TRBJ2-7 TRBV19 - CASSPVGTMAHEQYF
TRBJ2-2 TRBV12-5 TRBD2 CASGSSAGGNLSPGELFF
TRBJ1-1 TRBV30 - CAWRTAAGTEAFF
TRBJ2-4 TRBV2 - CASRPPGTNRAKNIQYF
TRBJ2-7 TRBV6-5 TRBD1 CASRDREHEQYF
TRBJ1-5 TRBV19 - CASSISRPGGDSNQPQHF
TRBJ1-5 TRBV15 - CATSKYRDGNQPQHF
TRBJ2-7 TRBV2 - CASGGYEQYF
TRBJ2-2 TRBV2 TRBD2 CAIAGGDTGELFF
TRBJ1-5 TRBV2 - CASSGGGTRLISNQPQHF
TRBJ2-2 TRBV19 - CASSIINRDANTGELFF
TRBJ1-6 TRBV6-2/TRBV6-3 - CASSRTSSYNSPLHF
TRBJ1-4 TRBV18 - CASSPSLATNEKLFF
TRBJ2-3 TRBV4-1 TRBD2 CASSHERGASGRHTDTQYF
TRBJ1-4 TRBV29-1 - CSVERKEGEKLFF
TRBJ1-1 TRBV10-2 - CASSERQVLNTEAFF
TRBJ1-5 TRBV11-3 TRBD1 CASSGGGTGQPQHF
TRBJ1-6 TRBV28 - CASSPASQGGLSLHF
TRBJ2-7 TRBV5-1 - CASRRVGGPYEQYF
TRBJ1-1 TRBV4-1 - CASSRPGFRANTEAFF
TRBJ2-7 TRBV28 - CASSTAGHLGGRIYEQYF
TRBJ1-3 TRBV7-9 - CASSLGRNTIYF
TRBJ2-7 TRBV10-3 TRBD2 CAISVLWGGEQYF
TRBJ2-7 TRBV5-4 TRBD2 CASSRDYGYEQYF
TRBJ2-1 TRBV5-1 - CASSQGQTSYNEQFF
TRBJ1-1 TRBV12-3/TRBV12-4 - CASSLGSKAFF
TRBJ1-2 TRBV27 TRBD1 CASSFSGTGGVYGYTF
TRBJ2-2 TRBV24-1 - CATSKAGQRPGELFF
TRBJ2-1 TRBV12-3/TRBV12-4 - CASSLLGNEQFF
TRBJ2-7 TRBV7-3 TRBD1 CASSFTGGAGSYEQYF
TRBJ1-1 TRBV12-5 TRBD1 CASGLDRYNTEAFF